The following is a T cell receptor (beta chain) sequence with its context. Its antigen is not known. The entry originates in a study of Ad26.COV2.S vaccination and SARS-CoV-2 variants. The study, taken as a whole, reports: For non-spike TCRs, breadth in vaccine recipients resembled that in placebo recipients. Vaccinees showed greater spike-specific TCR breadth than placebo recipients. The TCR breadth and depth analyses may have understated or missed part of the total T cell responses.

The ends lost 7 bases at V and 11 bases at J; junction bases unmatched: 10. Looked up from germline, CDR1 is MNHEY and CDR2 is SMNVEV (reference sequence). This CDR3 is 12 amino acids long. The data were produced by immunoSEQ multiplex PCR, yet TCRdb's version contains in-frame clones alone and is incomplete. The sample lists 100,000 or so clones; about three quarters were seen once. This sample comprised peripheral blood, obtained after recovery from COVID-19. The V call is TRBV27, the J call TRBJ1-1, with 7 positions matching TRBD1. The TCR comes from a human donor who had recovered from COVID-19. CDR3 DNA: TGTGCCAGCAACAACAACAGGGGTGCGGCTTTCTTT. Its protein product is CASNNNRGAAFF.